Presented here are 18 T cell receptor beta chains from one specimen sequenced in a study of OX40 agonist ivuxolimab in advanced cancers. The table came from immunoSEQ multiplex PCR; TCRdb's copy has only in-frame clones and leaves some out. The sample carries tens of thousands of clones, around 80% recorded once. Sequencing was performed on CD4+ or CD8+ T cells sorted from blood, taken in a trial of the OX40 agonist ivuxolimab. The source is an adult with an advanced solid tumor such as melanoma, head and neck, liver or kidney cancer.

The J gene is TRBJ2-3, the V gene TRBV7-8; 7 nucleotides line up with TRBD2. V was pared by 6 bases and J by 3 bases, with 15 bases of the junction left unmatched. The germline V gene has CDR1 SGHVS and CDR2 FQNEAQ. This CDR3 has 17 residues. The CDR3 protein is CASSSLKRGVGTDTQYF. The DNA for the CDR3 is TGTGCCAGCAGTTCCCTTAAGCGGGGAGTAGGGACAGATACGCAGTATTTT.

The chain combines TRBV4-1 with TRBJ2-7; D not certain. Trimming pared 3 bases from V and 0 bases from J, leaving 12 bases between. This CDR3 contains 15 residues. Germline V gene lookup returns CDR1 MGHRA and CDR2 YSYEKL. CDR3 protein: CASSHMVVNSYEQYF. The CDR3 region has the DNA TGCGCCAGCAGCCATATGGTAGTTAACTCCTACGAGCAGTACTTC.

This clone was seen a few times. This chain joins TRBV7-6 and TRBJ2-2; D is tentatively TRBD1 or TRBD2 (6 bases each). Germline loops: CDR1 SGHVS, CDR2 FNYEAQ. Deletions cut 3 bases from V and 7 bases from J, with 15 bases between. CDR3 length equals 15 residues. The CDR3, as DNA: TGTGCCAGCAGCTTGGAGGGACACACACACGGGGAGCTGTTTTTT. It specifies CASSLEGHTHGELFF.

The chain recombines TRBV5-4 with TRBJ2-1; 8 nucleotides line up with TRBD2. The CDR3 sequence is 16 residues long. Germline assignment: CDR1 SGHNT and CDR2 YYREEE (reference sequence). The V gene end was trimmed by 5 bases and the J gene end by 1 base; junction bases not matched to a gene: 8. CDR3 sequence reads: CASSPSGGRSYNEQFF. The CDR3 DNA sequence: TGTGCCAGCAGTCCAAGCGGGGGACGGTCCTACAATGAGCAGTTCTTC.

The chain combines TRBV10-3 with TRBJ2-2; the match to TRBD1 covers 8 bases. Germline V CDR1 and CDR2: ENHRY, SYGVKD. V lost 9 bases to trimming and J lost 3 bases; unmatched junction nucleotides: 6. CDR3 length: 14 amino acids. This CDR3 is CAISRGRDTGELFF. The CDR3 DNA is TGTGCCATAAGCAGGGGGCGGGACACCGGGGAGCTGTTTTTT.

The chain couples TRBV18 to TRBJ2-3; 7 nucleotides align to TRBD1. J lost 3 bases, V lost 5 bases, and 8 bases had no gene match. Germline assignment: CDR1 KGHSH and CDR2 LQKENI. There are 15 residues in the CDR3. This CDR3 is CASSSGQVITDTQYF. The CDR3 nucleotides read TGTGCCAGCTCATCCGGACAGGTAATAACAGATACGCAGTATTTT.

This chain uses TRBV28 with TRBJ2-7; maybe TRBD2 (5 bases). Trimming stripped 5 bases from V and 4 bases from J, with 18 bases between. There are 15 residues in the CDR3. CDR1 and CDR2 (germline): MDHEN, SYDVKM. CDR3 bases: TGTGCCAGCAGTCCCGGACTGTTCCTTCTATACGAGCAGTACTTC. This encodes CASSPGLFLLYEQYF. The full variable domain, rest sourced from reference TRBV28 and TRBJ2-7, is DVKVTQSSRYLVKRTGEKVFLECVQDMDHENMFWYRQDPGLGLRLIYFSYDVKMKEKGDIPEGYSVSREKKERFSLILESASTNQTSMYLCASSPGLFLLYEQYFGPGTRLTVT.

The chain uses TRBV7-9 and TRBJ2-7; D call uncertain. The germline V gene encodes CDR1 SEHNR and CDR2 FQNEAQ (reference sequence). This CDR3 contains 15 residues. Trimming shortened V by 5 bases and J by 0 bases, and 14 bases separated the two germline ends. As DNA, the CDR3 is TGTGCCAGCAGCCCCCACCTTGGTGGCTCCTACGAGCAGTACTTC. Encoded protein: CASSPHLGGSYEQYF.

This chain uses TRBV19 with TRBJ1-5; D not resolved. The CDR3 has 15 amino acids. Germline CDR1 reads LNHDA; CDR2 reads SQIVND (reference sequence). V dropped 4 bases and J dropped 2 bases, with 12 bases sitting between them. The CDR3 DNA reads as TGTGCCAGTAGTACTTATCCCGGGGGCAATCAGCCCCAGCATTTT. Translated: CASSTYPGGNQPQHF.

The chain combines TRBV2 with TRBJ1-1; D unclear. The V end was cut by 8 bases, the J end by 3 bases, with 10 bases between. The CDR3 is made up of 12 amino acids. Germline V gives CDR1 SNHLY, CDR2 FYNNEI. The CDR3 sequence is CASEDSYTEAFF. In DNA, the CDR3 is TGTGCCAGCGAGGACTCCTACACTGAAGCTTTCTTT.

The V and J genes are TRBV5-8 and TRBJ1-1; the match to TRBD1 covers 9 bases. Germline CDR1 is SGHTS and CDR2 is YDEGEE. The CDR3 runs to 15 residues. Losses at the gene ends were 4 bases for V and 6 bases for J; bases not matched to a gene: 10. The CDR3 spells CASSLPTGGLSEAFF. CDR3 in DNA: TGTGCCAGCAGCCTTCCGACAGGGGGGTTATCTGAAGCTTTCTTT.

There are a few counts of this clone. CDR3: CASSSNRGTEAFF. The CDR3, as DNA: TGTGCCAGCAGCTCTAACAGGGGGACTGAAGCTTTCTTT. The chain has TRBV7-6 and TRBJ1-1; 8 bases are a match to TRBD1. V dropped 4 bases and J dropped 5; count of bases not matched to a gene: 3. Germline values: CDR1 SGHVS, CDR2 FNYEAQ. This CDR3 region has 13 residues.

The V and J genes are TRBV7-9 and TRBJ2-3; D is unclear. There are 16 residues in the CDR3. The germline gives CDR1 SEHNR, CDR2 FQNEAQ (reference sequence). Trimming took 3 bases from V and 3 from J, leaving 16 bases between them. CDR3: CASSFESAHRTDTQYF. The CDR3 DNA follows: TGTGCCAGCAGCTTCGAAAGCGCCCATAGGACAGATACGCAGTATTTT.

The rearrangement joins TRBV15 to TRBJ2-2; TRBD2 aligns across 11 bases. V was clipped by 2 bases and J by 6 bases; unmatched bases: 5. The CDR3 length is 16 residues. CDR1 is LNHNV, CDR2 YYDKDF, per germline (reference sequence). CDR3: CATSRSLAGGSGELFF. The CDR3 nucleotides read TGTGCCACCAGCAGAAGCCTAGCGGGGGGCTCCGGGGAGCTGTTTTTT.

CDR3 DNA: TGTGCCATCAGTGAGTCGGGAGGGCGCGGGAGGGATTACCAATACTACAATGAGCAGTTCTTC. Amino acid sequence: CAISESGGRGRDYQYYNEQFF. The chain joins TRBV10-3 to TRBJ2-1, with TRBD2 matching 9 bases. This CDR3 spans 21 amino acids. Trimming at V came to 0 bases and at J to 3 bases, leaving 18 bases not matched to a gene. Germline CDR1 reads ENHRY; CDR2 reads SYGVKD.

The chain is built from TRBV14 and TRBJ2-7; D remains ambiguous. This CDR3 is 13 amino acids long. Trimming stripped 1 base from V and 6 bases from J, with 10 bases between. Germline values: CDR1 SGHDN, CDR2 FVKESK. CDR3 loop: CASSQGLLSEQYF. Here the CDR3 DNA reads TGTGCCAGCAGCCAAGGTCTCTTAAGCGAGCAGTACTTC. Combining the CDR3 with reference TRBV14 and TRBJ2-7 gives the whole variable domain EAGVTQFPSHSVIEKGQTVTLRCDPISGHDNLYWYRRVMGKEIKFLLHFVKESKQDESGMPNNRFLAERTGGTYSTLKVQPAELEDSGVYFCASSQGLLSEQYFGPGTRLTVT.

V gene TRBV18 combines with J gene TRBJ2-1; 7 bases match TRBD1. The V gene's germline CDR1 is KGHSH and CDR2 LQKENI. The CDR3 is 15 residues long. V lost 6 bases to trimming and J lost 6 bases; unmatched junction nucleotides: 11. The CDR3 bases are TGTGCCAGCTCCTGGACAGGAGATTTGATCAATGAGCAGTTCTTC. This gives the protein CASSWTGDLINEQFF.

This clone was counted once. This sequence joins TRBV15 and TRBJ2-5; 9 nucleotides match TRBD2. CDR1 and CDR2 (germline): LNHNV, YYDKDF (reference sequence). The J segment lost 5 bases and the V segment lost 4 bases, leaving 17 bases of the junction unmatched. This CDR3 has 18 residues. CDR3 residues: CATSTSTPGSGSEETQYF. The CDR3 bases are TGTGCCACCAGCACTTCCACGCCAGGTAGCGGGAGTGAGGAGACCCAGTACTTC.